This TCR beta chain was recorded in a study of T cells after posttransplantation cyclophosphamide. Findings of the study overall: Blood and skin or GI T cell repertoires showed limited TRB overlap. Later blood repertoires were often dominated by clones from the donor CD8+ memory compartment.

At least ten counts were recorded for this clone. Its specificity is unknown. The repertoire was sequenced with immunoSEQ multiplex PCR; TCRdb's copy has only in-frame clones and lacks some. The data list about 37,000 clones, none observed once; 5.9% falls to the top ten. Germline CDR1 is MDHEN and CDR2 is SYDVKM. This CDR3 has 13 residues. V was pared by 3 bases and J by 6 bases, with 10 bases between. Specimen: PBMCs. The chain recombines TRBV28 with TRBJ2-3, with D possibly TRBD1 on 6 matching bases. The origin of this receptor is a man aged 30-40 years in good health and a related stem cell transplant donor. For the CDR3, the DNA is TGTGCCAGCAGTTTCACAGGGTCCGATACGCAGTATTTT. Translation gives CASSFTGSDTQYF.